These 14 T cell receptor beta chains were all obtained from the same sample, sequenced in a study of shared clonotypes between healthy human individuals. Method: immunoSEQ multiplex PCR; TCRdb's copy keeps in-frame clones and lacks some. The sample has fewer than 200,000 clones; about 93% are singletons. Sequencing used naive CD4+ T cells sorted from blood. Subset indicated: CD45RA+ positively selected. Source of these receptors: a woman aged 25-40 years in good health.

The V and J genes are TRBV5-6 and TRBJ1-5; D is perhaps TRBD1 (5 bases). The CDR3 is made up of 14 amino acids. V was shortened by 5 bases and J by 5 bases, with 14 bases between the two germline ends. Germline V lookup: CDR1 SGHDT, CDR2 YYEEEE. This CDR3 is CASRLRGVHQPQHF. Here the CDR3 DNA reads TGTGCCAGCAGGTTGAGGGGCGTCCATCAGCCCCAGCATTTT.

Here the CDR3 DNA reads TGTGCCAGCAGCTGGAACTACGAGCAGTACTTC. Translation gives CASSWNYEQYF. This sequence joins TRBV5-8 and TRBJ2-5; no definite D call. The better agreement between TRBJ2-7 and the DNA end casts doubt on the J call. Germline CDR1 reads SGHTS; CDR2 reads YDEGEE. The CDR3 is 11 residues long.

The chain uses TRBV6-5 and TRBJ1-2; the D gene is possibly TRBD1 (5 bases). Germline loops: CDR1 MNHEY, CDR2 SVGAGI. CDR3 length: 13 residues. Trimming shortened V by 6 bases and J by 2 bases, and 10 bases separated the two germline ends. CDR3 in amino acids: CASRAGPNYGYTF. The CDR3 nucleotides read TGTGCCAGCAGAGCGGGACCGAACTATGGCTACACCTTC.

This chain joins TRBV29-1 and TRBJ2-1, with 10 bases matching TRBD2. The germline gives CDR1 SQVTM, CDR2 ANQGSEA. V dropped 7 bases and J dropped 7; count of bases not matched to a gene: 7. The CDR3 is 13 amino acids. The CDR3 spells CSASGSTRNEQFF. CDR3 nucleotide sequence: TGCAGCGCTAGCGGGAGCACGAGAAATGAGCAGTTCTTC.

The V and J genes are TRBV7-2 and TRBJ2-7; TRBD2 agrees at 11 bases. Germline values: CDR1 SGHTA, CDR2 FQGNSA. The CDR3 sequence is 15 residues long. V shed 1 base and J 3 bases; nucleotides not matched to a gene: 2. In DNA form, the CDR3 reads TGTGCCAGCAGCTTAGGTCTAGCGGGGGGCTACGAGCAGTACTTC. This gives the protein CASSLGLAGGYEQYF.

The chain couples TRBV20-1 to TRBJ2-7, with D perhaps matching TRBD1 (6 bases). V was clipped by 5 bases and J by 7 bases, with 12 bases between them. This CDR3 comprises 11 residues. Looked up from germline, CDR1 is DFQATT and CDR2 is SNEGSKA (reference sequence). In DNA form, the CDR3 reads TGCAGTGCTTGGTTCAGGGGAGAGCAGTACTTC. This encodes CSAWFRGEQYF.

The chain carries TRBV30 and TRBJ1-5, with 7 bases lining up with TRBD1. The ends lost 0 bases at V and 7 bases at J; junction bases unmatched: 15. The V gene's germline CDR1 is GTSNPN and CDR2 SVGIG (reference sequence). The CDR3 runs to 17 residues. The CDR3 loop is CAWSVRQGSLSDQPQHF. In nucleotides, the CDR3 is TGTGCCTGGAGTGTACGACAGGGCTCTCTCTCGGACCAGCCCCAGCATTTT. The complete variable domain, with remaining parts taken from reference TRBV30 and TRBJ1-5, reads SQTIHQWPATLVQPVGSPLSLECTVEGTSNPNLYWYRQAAGRGLQLLFYSVGIGQISSEVPQNLSASRPQDRQFILSSKKLLLSDSGFYLCAWSVRQGSLSDQPQHFGDGTRLSIL.

A single count supports this clone. The CDR3 DNA reads as TGTGCCAGCAGCTTTGGACTAGCGGAATACAATGAGCAGTTCTTC. Its translation is CASSFGLAEYNEQFF. J is TRBJ2-1 and V is TRBV7-9; TRBD2 matches at 10 bases. V shed 3 bases, J shed 4 bases, and the junction held 3 bases outside the gene matches. Per the germline V gene, CDR1 is SEHNR and CDR2 is FQNEAQ (reference sequence). This CDR3 is built from 15 residues.

V is TRBV7-2 and J is TRBJ2-5; D gene unclear. The J call may be wrong; the DNA end is better matched by TRBJ2-7. Germline V gene sequence: CDR1 SGHTA, CDR2 FQGNSA. This CDR3 comprises 13 residues. The CDR3 sequence is CAIERLLPYEQYF. CDR3 nucleotide sequence: TGTGCCATCGAGCGATTACTCCCTTACGAGCAGTACTTC.

The chain links TRBV19 to TRBJ1-3; 9 bases map to TRBD1. The CDR3 consists of 17 residues. Germline CDR1 reads LNHDA; CDR2 reads SQIVND (reference sequence). The V gene end was trimmed by 6 bases and the J gene end by 0 bases; junction bases not matched to a gene: 9. CDR3 residues: CASRTGTGRRSGNTIYF. The DNA of the CDR3 is TGTGCCAGTAGAACCGGGACAGGGCGACGCTCTGGAAACACCATATATTTT.

The chain combines TRBV7-9 with TRBJ2-1; TRBD1 aligns across 12 bases. The length of the CDR3 is 16 residues. The V gene's germline CDR1 is SEHNR and CDR2 FQNEAQ (reference sequence). The V and J ends lost 5 bases and 8 bases, in that order; junction bases with no gene match: 10. The CDR3, as DNA: TGTGCCAGCAGCCCCAAGGGGACAGGGGGCTTGTATGAGCAGTTCTTC. It encodes CASSPKGTGGLYEQFF.

The chain couples TRBV27 to TRBJ1-2; D remains ambiguous. In germline, CDR1 is MNHEY, CDR2 SMNVEV (reference sequence). V dropped 1 base and J dropped 4 bases, with 25 bases sitting between them. The CDR3 contains 19 residues. CDR3 in DNA: TGTGCCAGCAGTTTATTTCGCCCAGGTGTCGGTCAGCACATCTATGGCTACACCTTC. Protein product: CASSLFRPGVGQHIYGYTF.

This chain links TRBV23-1 with TRBJ1-1; D not resolved. TRBV23-1 is recorded as an ORF, its role being uncertain. The CDR3 length is 14 residues. V was trimmed by 3 bases and J by 0 bases, leaving 8 bases between them. Here the CDR3 DNA reads TGCGCCAGCAGTCACCCAAGACTGAACACTGAAGCTTTCTTT. Translating gives CASSHPRLNTEAFF.

The chain joins TRBV7-9 to TRBJ2-5; a weak D match, TRBD1 (6 bases). The end of the DNA aligns better with TRBJ2-7, so the J call may be wrong. The germline V gene has CDR1 SEHNR and CDR2 FQNEAQ (reference sequence). The CDR3 spans 13 residues. CDR3 amino acids: CASGRSGDHEQYF. CDR3 DNA: TGTGCCAGCGGACGTTCAGGGGACCACGAGCAGTACTTC.